The 20 T cell receptor beta chains in this list originate from one sample, sequenced in a study of blood T cell repertoires in COVID-19. Clones were read by immunoSEQ multiplex PCR, and TCRdb kept only the in-frame ones, dropping some. Among 250,000 or so clones listed, approximately 85% were seen once. Sequencing input: peripheral blood. Receptors were obtained from a woman under 40 with acute or convalescent COVID-19.

The chain employs TRBV18 and TRBJ1-5, with TRBD1 matching over 9 bases. J lost 7 bases, V lost 4 bases, and 11 bases had no gene match. The CDR3 has 16 amino acids. CDR1 and CDR2 from the germline V gene are KGHSH and LQKENI. CDR3 DNA: TGTGCCAGCTCACTACAGGGACAGGGTTTCGGCCAGCCCCAGCATTTT. It encodes CASSLQGQGFGQPQHF.

The gene calls are TRBV5-4 and TRBJ2-5; unclear D gene. V lost 3 bases, J lost 2 bases, and 17 bases lay in between. Germline V gene sequence: CDR1 SGHNT, CDR2 YYREEE (reference sequence). This CDR3 spans 16 amino acids. The CDR3 reads CASSSKRATHQETQYF. CDR3 nucleotides: TGTGCCAGCAGCTCTAAGCGAGCCACCCATCAAGAGACCCAGTACTTC.

Notes on this clone: One end of the junction does not line up with germline, which may come from a read error. This chain joins TRBV7-7 and TRBJ2-3; 11 nucleotides align to TRBD2. Germline values: CDR1 SSHAT, CDR2 FNYEAQ (reference sequence). This CDR3 contains 15 residues. CDR3 in amino acids: CASSPGLAVTDTQYF. The CDR3 DNA reads TGTGCTAGCAGCCCGGGACTAGCGGTCACAGATACGCAGTATTTT.

This chain connects TRBV6-5 to TRBJ2-7, with TRBD2 matching 14 bases. Unmatched junction bases numbered 7, after V lost 3 bases and J lost 6 bases. Germline V lookup: CDR1 MNHEY, CDR2 SVGAGI. This CDR3 has 16 amino acids. For the CDR3, the DNA is TGTGCCAGCAGTTATACGCGGACTAGCGGGAGGTCCGAGCAGTACTTC. It is translated as CASSYTRTSGRSEQYF.

The DNA for the CDR3 is TGTGCCAGTAGTCCATCTTCAGGGAGGACCTACGAGCAGTACTTC. This translates into CASSPSSGRTYEQYF. The chain uses TRBV19 and TRBJ2-7; weak D call: TRBD2 (6 bases). Trimming took 5 bases from V and 2 from J, leaving 16 bases between them. Germline V lookup: CDR1 LNHDA, CDR2 SQIVND (reference sequence). The CDR3 is 15 residues long.

In its sample, this clone was seen once. The chain carries TRBV6-4 and TRBJ2-3; 7 bases agree with TRBD2. After removal of 8 bases from V and 0 bases from J, the junction contained 2 bases not matched to a gene. The CDR3 totals 13 residues. Germline V gives CDR1 MRHNA, CDR2 SNTAGT. This CDR3 reads CASGRESTDTQYF. The CDR3 DNA follows: TGTGCCAGCGGGCGGGAGAGCACAGATACGCAGTATTTT.

The chain is built from TRBV30 and TRBJ1-2, with unresolved D. Germline values: CDR1 GTSNPN, CDR2 SVGIG (reference sequence). This CDR3 has 11 residues. The V gene lost 4 bases and the J gene lost 2 bases, with 5 bases spanning the gap. The chain's CDR3 is CAWNGNYGYTF. The DNA of the CDR3 is TGTGCCTGGAACGGGAACTATGGCTACACCTTC.

The sample holds one count of this clone. The chain is built from TRBV5-5 and TRBJ2-7; D call uncertain. V was clipped by 4 bases and J by 2 bases, with 13 bases between them. There are 14 residues in the CDR3. Looked up from germline, CDR1 is SGHKS and CDR2 is YYEKEE (reference sequence). CDR3 region: CASSLLSVTYEQYF. As DNA, the CDR3 is TGTGCCAGCAGCCTCTTGTCGGTGACCTACGAGCAGTACTTC.

As DNA, the CDR3 is TGTGCCAGCAGCTCTCCTAGCGGGGCCTCTTACGAGCAGTACTTC. Translation: CASSSPSGASYEQYF. The chain is built from TRBV5-4 and TRBJ2-7; 9 positions match TRBD2. The CDR3 is 15 amino acids. The ends lost 3 bases at V and 4 bases at J; junction bases unmatched: 8. The germline gives CDR1 SGHNT, CDR2 YYREEE (reference sequence).

The rearrangement uses TRBV5-4 and TRBJ2-7; 9 nucleotides agree with TRBD1. The germline CDR1 and CDR2 sequences are SGHNT and YYREEE (reference sequence). The junction had 3 bases not matched to a gene; V was cut back by 3 bases and J by 2 bases. This CDR3 is 14 amino acids long. The CDR3: CASSYRQGAYEQYF. DNA for the CDR3: TGTGCCAGCAGCTATAGACAGGGGGCCTACGAGCAGTACTTC. The full variable domain, with the rest looked up from reference TRBV5-4 and TRBJ2-7, is ETGVTQSPTHLIKTRGQQVTLRCSSQSGHNTVSWYQQALGQGPQFIFQYYREEENGRGNFPPRFSGLQFPNYSSELNVNALELDDSALYLCASSYRQGAYEQYFGPGTRLTVT.

As to this clone: Other DNA sequences in this sample translate to the same CDR3. V and J are TRBV27 and TRBJ2-1; tentative D call: TRBD2 (6 bases). CDR1 MNHEY and CDR2 SMNVEV come from the germline V gene (reference sequence). Trimming shortened V by 3 bases and J by 3 bases, and 9 bases separated the two germline ends. CDR3 length: 14 amino acids. The CDR3 region is CASSLWGVYNEQFF. For the CDR3, the DNA is TGTGCCAGCAGTTTGTGGGGGGTCTACAATGAGCAGTTCTTC.

J is TRBJ1-2 and V is TRBV12-3 or TRBV12-4; D is unresolved. CDR3 length equals 13 residues. V gave up 5 bases and J gave up 0 bases, with 7 bases separating them. The CDR3 is CASSAKANYGYTF. In DNA form, the CDR3 reads TGTGCCAGCAGTGCTAAAGCTAACTATGGCTACACCTTC.

This clone has a single count. The chain links TRBV19 to TRBJ1-4, with D tentatively TRBD1 (6 bases). Between the trimmed V and J ends, which lost 5 bases and 7 bases, there was a span of 11 bases. Germline lookup yields CDR1 LNHDA and CDR2 SQIVND (reference sequence). The CDR3 loop spans 13 amino acids. The CDR3 DNA sequence: TGTGCCAGTAGTGGTTGGGGGCGTGAAAAACTGTTTTTT. Its protein product is CASSGWGREKLFF.

In this sample, this clone turned up once. The chain has TRBV10-3 and TRBJ2-1; 10 bases map to TRBD2. V lost 3 bases to trimming and J lost 8 bases; unmatched junction nucleotides: 7. CDR3 size: 15 residues. Looked up from germline, CDR1 is ENHRY and CDR2 is SYGVKD. CDR3 loop: CAISDLAGVGYEQFF. Written as DNA, the CDR3 is TGTGCCATCAGTGATCTAGCGGGAGTAGGGTATGAGCAGTTCTTC.

For the CDR3, the DNA is TGTGCCAGTACCGAATCAGGGAGGGACACTGAAGCTTTCTTT. Encoded protein: CASTESGRDTEAFF. The chain couples TRBV19 to TRBJ1-1; D is possibly TRBD1 (5 bases). CDR3 length: 14 residues. Per the germline V gene, CDR1 is LNHDA and CDR2 is SQIVND (reference sequence). Trimming pared 7 bases from V and 3 bases from J, leaving 15 bases between.

The chain combines TRBV4-1 with TRBJ2-5; D is possibly TRBD1 (5 bases). This CDR3 has 14 amino acids. Germline CDR1 is MGHRA and CDR2 is YSYEKL. The V end was cut by 1 base, the J end by 5 bases, with 11 bases between. The CDR3 nucleotides are TGCGCCAGCAGCCAAGGGGGCGGTTGGGAGACCCAGTACTTC. Translation gives CASSQGGGWETQYF.

The genes are TRBV24-1 and TRBJ2-7, with D tentatively TRBD1 (6 bases). Germline CDR1 is KGHDR and CDR2 is SFDVKD. Deletions cut 9 bases from V and 3 bases from J, with 29 bases between. CDR3 size: 18 residues. The CDR3 nucleotides are TGTGCCACCTCCCGAGACAGGAGGCTCGAGCGTATAGGCTACGAGCAGTACTTC. Amino acid sequence: CATSRDRRLERIGYEQYF.

CDR3 nucleotide sequence: TGCGCCAGCAGCCCCACGCTGGGGGGACGGGGCGAGCAGTACTTC. It translates to CASSPTLGGRGEQYF. The chain has TRBV5-1 and TRBJ2-7, with D tentatively TRBD2 (6 bases). V lost 4 bases and J 6 bases, leaving 20 bases between the germline ends. Germline V gene sequence: CDR1 SGHRS, CDR2 YFSETQ. The CDR3 consists of 15 residues.

The chain uses TRBV19 and TRBJ1-5, with 9 bases matching TRBD1. V gave up 5 bases and J gave up 0 bases; unmatched junction bases: 5. The germline gives CDR1 LNHDA, CDR2 SQIVND (reference sequence). The CDR3 is 16 amino acids. The CDR3 DNA reads TGTGCCAGTAGTGAACAGGGGGCGAGTAGCAATCAGCCCCAGCATTTT. It is translated as CASSEQGASSNQPQHF.

The rearrangement joins TRBV15 to TRBJ1-1; TRBD1 aligns across 7 bases. The length of the CDR3 is 16 residues. J gave up 4 bases and V 0 bases, and 8 bases lay outside the gene matches. Germline V CDR1 and CDR2: LNHNV, YYDKDF (reference sequence). The CDR3 sequence: CATSRDVGTAITEAFF. The DNA of the CDR3 is TGTGCCACCAGCAGAGATGTCGGGACAGCGATCACTGAAGCTTTCTTT.